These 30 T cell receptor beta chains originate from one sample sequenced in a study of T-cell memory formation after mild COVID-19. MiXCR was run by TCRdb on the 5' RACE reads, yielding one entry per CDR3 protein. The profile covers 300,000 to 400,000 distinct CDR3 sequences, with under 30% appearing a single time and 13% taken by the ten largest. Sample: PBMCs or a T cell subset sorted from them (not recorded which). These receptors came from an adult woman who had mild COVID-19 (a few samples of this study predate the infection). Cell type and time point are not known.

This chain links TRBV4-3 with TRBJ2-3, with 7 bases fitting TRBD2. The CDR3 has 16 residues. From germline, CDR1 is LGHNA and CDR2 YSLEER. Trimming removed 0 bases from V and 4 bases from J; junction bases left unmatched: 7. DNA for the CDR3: TGCGCCAGCAGCCAAGATCATGCGGGAGTCCCAGATACGCAGTATTTT. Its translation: CASSQDHAGVPDTQYF.

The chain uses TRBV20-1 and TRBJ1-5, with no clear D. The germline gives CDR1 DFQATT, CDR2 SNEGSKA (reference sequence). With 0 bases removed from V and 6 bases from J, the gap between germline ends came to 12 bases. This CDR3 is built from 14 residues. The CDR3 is CSAREPGWGQPQHF. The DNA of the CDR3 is TGCAGTGCTAGAGAGCCCGGGTGGGGTCAGCCCCAGCATTTT.

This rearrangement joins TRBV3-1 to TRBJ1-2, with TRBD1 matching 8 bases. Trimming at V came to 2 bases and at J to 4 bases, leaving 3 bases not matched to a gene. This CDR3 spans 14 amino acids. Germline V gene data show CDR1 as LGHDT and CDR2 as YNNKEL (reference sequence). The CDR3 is CASSQQGASYGYTF. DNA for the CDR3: TGTGCCAGCAGCCAACAGGGGGCGAGCTATGGCTACACCTTC.

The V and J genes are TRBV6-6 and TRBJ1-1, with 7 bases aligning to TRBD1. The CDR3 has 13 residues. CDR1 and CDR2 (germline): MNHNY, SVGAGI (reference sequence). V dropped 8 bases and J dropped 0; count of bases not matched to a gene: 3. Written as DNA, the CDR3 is TGTGCCAGCTACCAGGGGGTGAACACTGAAGCTTTCTTT. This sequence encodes CASYQGVNTEAFF.

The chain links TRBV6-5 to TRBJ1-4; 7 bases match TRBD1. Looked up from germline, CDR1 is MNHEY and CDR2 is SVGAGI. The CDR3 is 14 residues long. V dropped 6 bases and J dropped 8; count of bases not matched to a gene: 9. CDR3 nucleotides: TGTGCCAGCAGCTCCCAGGACAGGACCGAAAAACTGTTTTTT. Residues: CASSSQDRTEKLFF.

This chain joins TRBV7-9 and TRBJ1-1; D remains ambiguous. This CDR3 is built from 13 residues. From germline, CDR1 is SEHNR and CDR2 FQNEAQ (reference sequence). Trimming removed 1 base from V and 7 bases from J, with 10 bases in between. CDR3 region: CASSLESGIEAFF. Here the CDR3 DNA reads TGTGCCAGCAGCTTAGAATCAGGTATTGAAGCTTTCTTT.

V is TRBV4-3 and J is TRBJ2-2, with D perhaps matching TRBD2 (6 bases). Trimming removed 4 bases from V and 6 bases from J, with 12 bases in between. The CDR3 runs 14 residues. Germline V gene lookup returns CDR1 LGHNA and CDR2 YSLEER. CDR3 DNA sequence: TGCGCCAGCAGCCGGGGACTGATGGCCGGGGAGCTGTTTTTT. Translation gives CASSRGLMAGELFF.

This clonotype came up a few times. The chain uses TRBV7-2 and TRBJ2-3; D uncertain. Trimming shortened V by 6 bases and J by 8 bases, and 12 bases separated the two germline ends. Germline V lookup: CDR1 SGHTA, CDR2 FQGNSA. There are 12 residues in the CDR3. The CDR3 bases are TGTGCCAGCAGGACTGGGCCCAGTACGCAGTATTTT. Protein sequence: CASRTGPSTQYF.

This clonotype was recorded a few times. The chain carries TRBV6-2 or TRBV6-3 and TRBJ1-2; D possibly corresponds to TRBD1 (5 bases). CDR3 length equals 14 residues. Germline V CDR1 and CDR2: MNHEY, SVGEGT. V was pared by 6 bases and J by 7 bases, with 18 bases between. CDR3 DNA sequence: TGTGCCAGCAGCCCCCGACAGAGTTGGTTTGGCTACACCTTC. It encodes CASSPRQSWFGYTF.

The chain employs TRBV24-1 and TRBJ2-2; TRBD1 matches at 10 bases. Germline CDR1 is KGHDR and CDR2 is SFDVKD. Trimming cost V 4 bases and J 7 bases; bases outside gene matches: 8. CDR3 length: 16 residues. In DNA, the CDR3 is TGTGCCACCAGTGAGCCTAGACAGGGGGCGAGCGGGGAGCTGTTTTTT. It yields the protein CATSEPRQGASGELFF.

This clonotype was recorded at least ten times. CDR3 bases: TGTGCCACCAGTGATTCCGGGACAGGGGCCTACGAGCAGTACTTC. Protein: CATSDSGTGAYEQYF. The chain recombines TRBV24-1 with TRBJ2-7; 10 nucleotides line up with TRBD1. CDR3 size: 15 residues. Germline V gene sequence: CDR1 KGHDR, CDR2 SFDVKD. Germline trimming cut 2 bases from V and 2 bases from J; bases unmatched to any gene: 2.

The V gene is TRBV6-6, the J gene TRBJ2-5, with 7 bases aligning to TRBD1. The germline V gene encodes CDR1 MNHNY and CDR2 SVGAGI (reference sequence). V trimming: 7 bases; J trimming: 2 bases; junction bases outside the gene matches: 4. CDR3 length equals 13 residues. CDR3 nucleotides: TGTGCCAGCACCCGGGACAGTCAAGAGACCCAGTACTTC. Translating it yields CASTRDSQETQYF.

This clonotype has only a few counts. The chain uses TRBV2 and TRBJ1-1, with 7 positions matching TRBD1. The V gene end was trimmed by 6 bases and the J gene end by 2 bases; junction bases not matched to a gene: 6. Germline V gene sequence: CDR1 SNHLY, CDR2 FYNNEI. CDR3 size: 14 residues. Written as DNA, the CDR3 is TGTGCCAGCAGGGCGGGACAGATAAACACTGAAGCTTTCTTT. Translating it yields CASRAGQINTEAFF.

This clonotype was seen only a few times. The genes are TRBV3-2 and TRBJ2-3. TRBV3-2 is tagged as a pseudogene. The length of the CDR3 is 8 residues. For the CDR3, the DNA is TGTGCCAGCAGCGCGCAGTATTTT. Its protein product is CASSAQYF.

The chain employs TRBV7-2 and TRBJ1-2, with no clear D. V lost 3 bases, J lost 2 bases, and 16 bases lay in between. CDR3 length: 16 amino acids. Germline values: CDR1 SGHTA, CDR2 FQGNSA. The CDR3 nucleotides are TGTGCCAGCAGCTTCGAGGGAGGAAATTGGAACTATGGCTACACCTTC. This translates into CASSFEGGNWNYGYTF.

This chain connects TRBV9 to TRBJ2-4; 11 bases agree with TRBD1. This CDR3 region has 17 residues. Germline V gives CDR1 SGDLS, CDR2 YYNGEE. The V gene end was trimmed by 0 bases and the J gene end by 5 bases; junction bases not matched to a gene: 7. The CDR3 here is CASSVGTGGPFQNIQYF. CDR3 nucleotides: TGTGCCAGCAGCGTAGGGACAGGGGGCCCTTTTCAAAACATTCAGTACTTC.

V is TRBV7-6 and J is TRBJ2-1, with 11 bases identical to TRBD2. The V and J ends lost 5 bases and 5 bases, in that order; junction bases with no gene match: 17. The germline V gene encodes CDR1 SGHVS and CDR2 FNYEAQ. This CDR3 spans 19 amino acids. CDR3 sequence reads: CASSVTPLAGVVEDNEQFF. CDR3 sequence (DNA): TGTGCCAGCAGCGTGACCCCACTAGCGGGAGTCGTTGAGGACAATGAGCAGTTCTTC.

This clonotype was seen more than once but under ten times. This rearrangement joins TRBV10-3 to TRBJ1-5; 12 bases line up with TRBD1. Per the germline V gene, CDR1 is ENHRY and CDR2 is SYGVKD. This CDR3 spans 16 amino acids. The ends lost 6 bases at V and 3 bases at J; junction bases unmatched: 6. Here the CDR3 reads CAIRAGTGGNNQPQHF. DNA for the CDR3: TGTGCCATCAGAGCCGGGACAGGGGGCAACAATCAGCCCCAGCATTTT.

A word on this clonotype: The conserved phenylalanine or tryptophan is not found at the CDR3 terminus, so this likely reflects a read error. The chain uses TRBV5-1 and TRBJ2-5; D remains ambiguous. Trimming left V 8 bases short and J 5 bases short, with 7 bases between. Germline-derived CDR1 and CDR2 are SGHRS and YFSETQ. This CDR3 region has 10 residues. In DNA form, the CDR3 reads TGCGCCAGTACGGCGGAGACCCAGTACGTC. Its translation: CASTAETQYV.

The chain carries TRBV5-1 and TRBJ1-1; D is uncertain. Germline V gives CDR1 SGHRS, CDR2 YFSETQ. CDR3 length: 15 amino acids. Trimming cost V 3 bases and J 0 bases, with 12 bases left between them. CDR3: CASSSGSNVNTEAFF. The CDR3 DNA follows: TGCGCCAGCAGCTCGGGCAGCAATGTGAACACTGAAGCTTTCTTT.

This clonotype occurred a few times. The CDR3 here is CASSYGLAAYNEQFF. The CDR3 DNA follows: TGTGCCAGCAGTTACGGGCTAGCGGCCTACAATGAGCAGTTCTTC. This chain links TRBV6-5 with TRBJ2-1; 7 nucleotides align to TRBD2. This CDR3 spans 15 amino acids. Per the germline V gene, CDR1 is MNHEY and CDR2 is SVGAGI. J lost 2 bases, V lost 2 bases, and 3 bases had no gene match.

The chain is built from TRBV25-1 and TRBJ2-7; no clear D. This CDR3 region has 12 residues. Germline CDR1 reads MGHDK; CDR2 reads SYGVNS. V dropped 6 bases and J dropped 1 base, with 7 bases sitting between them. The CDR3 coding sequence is TGTGCCAGCAGGGGAACATCCTACGAGCAGTACTTC. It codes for CASRGTSYEQYF.

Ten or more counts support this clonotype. The DNA of the CDR3 is TGCGCCAGCACCGGACAGGGCTACGAGCAGTACTTC. Translation gives CASTGQGYEQYF. The chain recombines TRBV5-1 with TRBJ2-7; 8 bases map to TRBD1. Per the germline V gene, CDR1 is SGHRS and CDR2 is YFSETQ. V trimming: 6 bases; J trimming: 3 bases; junction bases outside the gene matches: 2. The CDR3 runs 12 residues.

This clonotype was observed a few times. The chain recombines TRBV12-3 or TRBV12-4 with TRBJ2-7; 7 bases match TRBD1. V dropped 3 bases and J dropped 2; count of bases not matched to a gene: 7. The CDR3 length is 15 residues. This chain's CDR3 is CASSLAYRGPYEQYF. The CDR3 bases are TGTGCCAGCAGTTTGGCCTACAGGGGCCCCTACGAGCAGTACTTC.

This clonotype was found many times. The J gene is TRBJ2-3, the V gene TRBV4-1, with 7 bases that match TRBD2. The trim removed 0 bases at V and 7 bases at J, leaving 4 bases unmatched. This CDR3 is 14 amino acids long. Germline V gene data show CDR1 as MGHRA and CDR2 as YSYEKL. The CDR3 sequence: CASSQDPLANTQYF. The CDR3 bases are TGCGCCAGCAGCCAAGACCCACTAGCGAATACGCAGTATTTT.

CDR3 residues: CASSRRELNTGELFF. As DNA, the CDR3 is TGTGCCAGCAGCCGCCGGGAGTTGAACACCGGGGAGCTGTTTTTT. The chain recombines TRBV6-5 with TRBJ2-2, with D possibly TRBD2 on 6 matching bases. There are 15 residues in the CDR3. Germline-derived CDR1 and CDR2 are MNHEY and SVGAGI. V was shortened by 6 bases and J by 1 base, with 12 bases between the two germline ends.

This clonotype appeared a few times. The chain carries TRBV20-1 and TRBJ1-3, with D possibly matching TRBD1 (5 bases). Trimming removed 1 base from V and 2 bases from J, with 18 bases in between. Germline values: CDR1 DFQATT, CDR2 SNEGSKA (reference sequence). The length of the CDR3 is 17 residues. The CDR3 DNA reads TGCAGTGCTAGAGTGGCCGGGCGCGCAGGGACTGGAAACACCATATATTTT. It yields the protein CSARVAGRAGTGNTIYF.

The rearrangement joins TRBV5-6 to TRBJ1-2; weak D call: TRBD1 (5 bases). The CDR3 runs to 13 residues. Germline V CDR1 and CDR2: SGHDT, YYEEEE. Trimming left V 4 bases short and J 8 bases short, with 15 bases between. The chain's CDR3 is CASSADSYGGYTF. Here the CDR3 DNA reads TGTGCCAGCAGCGCTGACAGCTATGGAGGCTACACCTTC. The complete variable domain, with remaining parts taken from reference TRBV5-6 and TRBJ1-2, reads DAGVTQSPTHLIKTRGQQVTLRCSPKSGHDTVSWYQQALGQGPQFIFQYYEEEERQRGNFPDRFSGHQFPNYSSELNVNALLLGDSALYLCASSADSYGGYTFGSGTRLTVV.

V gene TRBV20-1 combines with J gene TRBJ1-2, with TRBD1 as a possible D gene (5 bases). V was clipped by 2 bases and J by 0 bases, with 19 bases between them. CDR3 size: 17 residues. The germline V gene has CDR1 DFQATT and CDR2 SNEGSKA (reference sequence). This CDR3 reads CSARPPGRLKSNYGYTF. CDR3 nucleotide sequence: TGCAGTGCTAGACCACCGGGACGCCTAAAATCTAACTATGGCTACACCTTC.

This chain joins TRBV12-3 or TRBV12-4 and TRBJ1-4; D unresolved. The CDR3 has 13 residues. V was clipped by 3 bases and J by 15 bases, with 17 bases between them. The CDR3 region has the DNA TGTGCCAGCAGTTTGGTCGGGGTTTACCCCTTGTTTTTT. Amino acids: CASSLVGVYPLFF.